One and the same sample provided the 30 T cell receptor beta chains below, sequenced in a study of blood T cells in healthy people across ages. Sample-barcoded 5' priming and a J-beta primer mix drove a second PCR of about 6 to 12 cycles. TCRdb reprocessed the 5' RACE reads with MiXCR, giving one entry per CDR3 protein. The sample has about 1 million distinct CDR3 sequences; 40% to 55% are singletons. Specimen: blood. The source of these receptors is a woman aged 55 to 70 in good health.

The chain has TRBV5-1 and TRBJ2-3, with D possibly matching TRBD2 (5 bases). V was trimmed by 6 bases and J by 0 bases, leaving 11 bases between them. From germline, CDR1 is SGHRS and CDR2 YFSETQ. The CDR3 length is 14 residues. In nucleotides, the CDR3 is TGCGCCAGCATCCCGGGAATTAGCACAGATACGCAGTATTTT. Translating it yields CASIPGISTDTQYF.

V is TRBV29-1 and J is TRBJ2-3, with TRBD2 matching 10 bases. Germline CDR1 reads SQVTM; CDR2 reads ANQGSEA. CDR3 size: 13 residues. CDR3 protein: CTSRLAGTDTQYF. CDR3 nucleotide sequence: TGCACCTCTCGACTAGCGGGTACAGATACGCAGTATTTT.

The chain couples TRBV28 to TRBJ2-1, with 11 nucleotides matching TRBD2. Germline V gene sequence: CDR1 MDHEN, CDR2 SYDVKM. The CDR3 runs 16 residues. V was clipped by 3 bases and J by 10 bases; unmatched bases: 11. The CDR3 protein is CASSFSTSGSRREQFF. The CDR3 DNA reads as TGTGCCAGCAGTTTTTCAACTAGCGGGAGTAGGCGAGAGCAGTTCTTC.

The gene calls are TRBV6-1 and TRBJ1-2; possible D gene TRBD1, 5 bases. With 7 bases removed from V and 2 bases from J, the gap between germline ends came to 14 bases. CDR3 length: 14 residues. CDR1 and CDR2 from the germline V gene are MNHNS and SASEGT. For the CDR3, the DNA is TGTGCCAGCAACCCCCGGGACGGGAACTATGGCTACACCTTC. It translates to CASNPRDGNYGYTF.

This sequence joins TRBV12-3 or TRBV12-4 and TRBJ2-4; 7 nucleotides match TRBD1. Trimming took 5 bases from V and 14 from J; bases not matched to a gene: 15. There are 14 residues in the CDR3. The CDR3 reads CASSPGTALRGEYF. The CDR3 DNA reads as TGTGCCAGCAGTCCCGGGACAGCACTACGAGGAGAGTACTTC.

The rearrangement uses TRBV2 and TRBJ2-3, with 12 bases identical to TRBD2. J lost 4 bases, V lost 4 bases, and 9 bases had no gene match. The germline gives CDR1 SNHLY, CDR2 FYNNEI. The CDR3 length is 17 residues. CDR3 sequence reads: CASSAVPSGRASDTQYF. CDR3 nucleotide sequence: TGTGCCAGCAGTGCGGTACCTAGCGGGAGGGCCTCAGATACGCAGTATTTT.

This clonotype was counted a single time. The rearrangement links TRBV15 to TRBJ2-1; possible D gene TRBD1, 6 bases. The CDR3 length is 15 residues. Germline CDR1 LNHNV, CDR2 YYDKDF (reference sequence). The germline V and J ends were trimmed by 4 bases and 9 bases, with 19 bases remaining between them. DNA for the CDR3: TGTGCCACCAGCAAAGACAGGTCGATCGACAGTGAGCAGTTCTTC. Residues: CATSKDRSIDSEQFF.

The rearrangement links TRBV6-6 to TRBJ2-3; D might be TRBD1 (6 bases). Germline CDR1 and CDR2: MNHNY and SVGAGI (reference sequence). V lost 7 bases, J lost 2 bases, and 16 bases lay in between. The CDR3 totals 15 residues. For the CDR3, the DNA is TGTGCCAGCACTTTAAAGGGGGTGCCCACAGATACGCAGTATTTT. It translates to CASTLKGVPTDTQYF.

The chain links TRBV3-1 to TRBJ2-1; 10 nucleotides agree with TRBD2. V lost 2 bases and J lost 7; bases outside the gene matches: 5. The germline V gene has CDR1 LGHDT and CDR2 YNNKEL (reference sequence). The CDR3 runs 15 residues. CDR3 protein: CASSQLAGVRNEQFF. The CDR3 DNA is TGTGCCAGCAGCCAACTAGCGGGGGTCAGAAATGAGCAGTTCTTC.

The chain joins TRBV15 to TRBJ2-5; TRBD2 might be the D (6 bases). Germline lookup yields CDR1 LNHNV and CDR2 YYDKDF (reference sequence). The CDR3 runs 16 residues. Trimming pared 5 bases from V and 2 bases from J, leaving 18 bases between. The CDR3 DNA reads TGTGCCACCAGCTCAGATCGGGGTAGCGGTCAAGAGACCCAGTACTTC. It codes for CATSSDRGSGQETQYF.

Only one count was recorded for this clonotype. CDR3 nucleotides: TGTGCCAGCAGCTTAGCGGGAGCTCCCACAGATACGCAGTATTTT. Amino acid sequence: CASSLAGAPTDTQYF. The rearrangement links TRBV3-1 to TRBJ2-3, with 9 bases fitting TRBD2. V trimming: 5 bases; J trimming: 2 bases; junction bases outside the gene matches: 5. CDR1 is LGHDT, CDR2 YNNKEL, per germline (reference sequence). There are 15 residues in the CDR3.

J is TRBJ2-1 and V is TRBV29-1; D possibly corresponds to TRBD2 (5 bases). The CDR3 covers 10 residues. Germline-derived CDR1 and CDR2 are SQVTM and ANQGSEA. CDR3 coding DNA: TGCACCGGGGTGGACAATGAGCAGTTCTTC. It encodes CTGVDNEQFF.

This clonotype was found once. The chain combines TRBV27 with TRBJ2-2; D gene uncertain. Germline V CDR1 and CDR2: MNHEY, SMNVEV (reference sequence). With 4 bases removed from V and 5 bases from J, the gap between germline ends came to 5 bases. The CDR3 covers 12 residues. CDR3 sequence: CASSYPTGELFF. The CDR3, as DNA: TGTGCCAGCAGTTACCCTACCGGGGAGCTGTTTTTT.

This clonotype was seen more than once but under ten times. The genes are TRBV10-2 and TRBJ2-6, with 13 bases aligning to TRBD2. This CDR3 is 21 amino acids long. The V gene end was trimmed by 5 bases and the J gene end by 0 bases; junction bases not matched to a gene: 13. Germline CDR1 and CDR2: WSHSY and SAAADI. CDR3 coding DNA: TGCGCCAGCAGTAAAACTAGCGGGAGGGCGAGCCTCCCCTCTGGGGCCAACGTCCTGACTTTC. Amino acid sequence: CASSKTSGRASLPSGANVLTF.

The CDR3 DNA follows: TGTGCCAGCAATAATGCCGGTGCGGGCATTCAGTACTTC. It codes for CASNNAGAGIQYF. V and J are TRBV6-5 and TRBJ2-4; D might be TRBD2 (5 bases). The CDR3 runs 13 residues. The ends were cut back, 7 bases at V and 9 bases at J, with 16 bases in the middle. Per the germline V gene, CDR1 is MNHEY and CDR2 is SVGAGI.

This rearrangement joins TRBV5-1 to TRBJ2-5; tentative D call: TRBD2 (5 bases). Germline assignment: CDR1 SGHRS and CDR2 YFSETQ. V lost 6 bases and J 1 base, leaving 10 bases between the germline ends. The CDR3 loop spans 13 amino acids. CDR3 in amino acids: CASTVASQETQYF. CDR3 in DNA: TGCGCCAGCACCGTAGCGAGCCAAGAGACCCAGTACTTC.

The rearrangement uses TRBV6-6 and TRBJ1-1; the D gene is possibly TRBD1 (6 bases). The V gene lost 7 bases and the J gene lost 3 bases, with 18 bases spanning the gap. The germline V gene encodes CDR1 MNHNY and CDR2 SVGAGI (reference sequence). There are 15 residues in the CDR3. The CDR3 nucleotides are TGTGCCAGCACCCTAAAGGGGAGGGGGGACACTGAAGCTTTCTTT. Protein product: CASTLKGRGDTEAFF.

This clonotype was seen many times. This sequence joins TRBV20-1 and TRBJ2-7; D remains ambiguous. Trimming pared 4 bases from V and 3 bases from J, leaving 19 bases between. CDR1 is DFQATT, CDR2 SNEGSKA, per germline (reference sequence). This CDR3 is built from 15 residues. This CDR3 reads CSAKNRELTGYEQYF. As DNA, the CDR3 is TGCAGTGCTAAAAATAGGGAACTAACTGGCTACGAGCAGTACTTC.

This clonotype was counted ten times or more. The V call is TRBV7-9, the J call TRBJ2-3; D is unclear. V shed 1 base and J shed 7 bases, with 12 bases lying between them. The CDR3 runs 14 residues. The V gene's germline CDR1 is SEHNR and CDR2 FQNEAQ (reference sequence). The CDR3 DNA reads TGTGCCAGCAGCTTAGACGGGCGCGGAAATACGCAGTATTTT. The encoded protein is CASSLDGRGNTQYF.

Regarding this clonotype: This sequence may be a read error, since a much larger clone differs from it by one base. The J gene is TRBJ2-3, the V gene TRBV28; D gene ambiguous. The CDR3 consists of 14 residues. Germline V CDR1 and CDR2: MDHEN, SYDVKM. The CDR3 region is CTSSFSGPTDTQYF. The DNA of the CDR3 is TGTACCAGCAGTTTTTCAGGCCCCACAGATACGCAGTATTTT.

On this clonotype: A much larger clone differs from this one at a single base, so this may be a read error. Here the CDR3 DNA reads TGTGCCAGCAGCGAAGGACAGGGAGGCATTCAGTACTTC. Translating it yields CASSEGQGGIQYF. J is TRBJ2-4 and V is TRBV9, with 8 positions matching TRBD1. Trimming at V came to 3 bases and at J to 9 bases, leaving 5 bases not matched to a gene. This CDR3 has 13 residues. Germline V gives CDR1 SGDLS, CDR2 YYNGEE.

This clonotype came up a few times. The chain couples TRBV5-1 to TRBJ2-4, with a weak D call TRBD2 (6 bases). The CDR3 is 17 amino acids. V gave up 0 bases and J gave up 13 bases, with 26 bases separating them. Germline V gene lookup returns CDR1 SGHRS and CDR2 YFSETQ. The CDR3 protein is CASSLGSRGGLTGEQYF. The CDR3 DNA reads as TGCGCCAGCAGCTTGGGAAGCCGAGGAGGCCTTACGGGAGAGCAGTACTTC.

CDR3 amino acids: CASSRVDTGELFF. In nucleotides, the CDR3 is TGTGCCAGCAGCAGGGTGGACACCGGGGAGCTGTTTTTT. J is TRBJ2-2 and V is TRBV9; D unresolved. V gave up 4 bases and J gave up 3 bases, with 7 bases separating them. Germline V gene sequence: CDR1 SGDLS, CDR2 YYNGEE. The CDR3 sequence is 13 residues long.

The chain couples TRBV7-8 to TRBJ2-5; D possibly corresponds to TRBD1 (6 bases). The V end lost 5 bases, the J end lost 11 bases, and 21 bases lay between the germline ends. Looked up from germline, CDR1 is SGHVS and CDR2 is FQNEAQ. The CDR3 runs to 14 residues. The CDR3 nucleotides are TGTGCCAGCAGCCCGACCACAGGGTACGATGAGCAGTACTTC. Translated: CASSPTTGYDEQYF.

The CDR3 loop reads CSARSGTSSHEQFF. CDR3 DNA: TGCAGTGCTAGATCTGGGACTAGCTCCCATGAGCAGTTCTTC. The rearrangement joins TRBV20-1 to TRBJ2-1, with 9 bases fitting TRBD2. Germline values: CDR1 DFQATT, CDR2 SNEGSKA (reference sequence). The CDR3 sequence is 14 residues long. After removal of 2 bases from V and 8 bases from J, the junction contained 7 bases not matched to a gene.

The DNA for the CDR3 is TGCGCCAGCAGCTTGCAGCGGGAGCCCCCCTACGAGCAGTACTTC. This gives the protein CASSLQREPPYEQYF. The chain carries TRBV5-1 and TRBJ2-5; 8 bases match TRBD2. The better agreement between TRBJ2-7 and the DNA end casts doubt on the J call. In germline, CDR1 is SGHRS, CDR2 YFSETQ. This CDR3 is built from 15 residues.

The chain has TRBV5-1 and TRBJ2-5; 11 bases are shared with TRBD2. The J segment lost 5 bases and the V segment lost 2 bases, leaving 5 bases of the junction unmatched. The CDR3 loop spans 15 amino acids. The germline CDR1 and CDR2 sequences are SGHRS and YFSETQ. The CDR3 region has the DNA TGCGCCAGCAGCTTATTAGCGGGAGGGAGTGAGACCCAGTACTTC. Its translation: CASSLLAGGSETQYF.

This clonotype has at least ten counts. The V and J genes are TRBV4-2 and TRBJ2-5; 10 bases align to TRBD1. Germline V gene sequence: CDR1 LGHNA, CDR2 YNFKEQ. The CDR3 consists of 19 residues. V gave up 0 bases and J gave up 3 bases; unmatched junction bases: 13. The CDR3, as DNA: TGTGCCAGCAGCCAAGAATTCGGGTTCGGGGGGACAGGGGAAGAGACCCAGTACTTC. As protein: CASSQEFGFGGTGEETQYF.

V and J are TRBV29-1 and TRBJ2-5; 7 nucleotides line up with TRBD1. Germline lookup yields CDR1 SQVTM and CDR2 ANQGSEA. The CDR3 is 13 amino acids. Germline trimming cut 6 bases from V and 4 bases from J; bases unmatched to any gene: 8. Here the CDR3 reads CSVAQGFGETQYF. CDR3 nucleotides: TGCAGCGTGGCACAGGGGTTCGGAGAGACCCAGTACTTC.

The chain recombines TRBV11-2 with TRBJ2-4; maybe TRBD2 (5 bases). The J call may be faulty, since TRBJ2-5 better matches the DNA end. Germline V gene lookup returns CDR1 SGHAT and CDR2 FQNNGV. The CDR3 is 16 amino acids. The CDR3 bases are TGTGCCAGCAGCTTAGATCTTCGGGGAAGCCGGGAGACCCAGTACTTC. Its translation: CASSLDLRGSRETQYF.